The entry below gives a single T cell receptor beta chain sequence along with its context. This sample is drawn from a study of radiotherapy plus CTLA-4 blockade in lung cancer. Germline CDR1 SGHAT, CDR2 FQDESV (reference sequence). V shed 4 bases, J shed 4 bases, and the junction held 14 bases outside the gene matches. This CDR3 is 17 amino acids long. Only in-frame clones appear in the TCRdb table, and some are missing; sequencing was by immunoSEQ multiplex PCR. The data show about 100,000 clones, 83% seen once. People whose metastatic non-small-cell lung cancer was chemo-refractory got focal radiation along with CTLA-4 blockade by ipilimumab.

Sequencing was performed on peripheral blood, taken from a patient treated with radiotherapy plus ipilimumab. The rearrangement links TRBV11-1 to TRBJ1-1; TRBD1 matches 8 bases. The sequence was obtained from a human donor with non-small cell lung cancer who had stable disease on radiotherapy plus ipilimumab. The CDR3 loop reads CASSWDGAGGISTEAFF. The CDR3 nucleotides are TGTGCCAGCAGCTGGGATGGGGCAGGGGGCATTAGCACTGAAGCTTTCTTT.